One and the same sample provided the 17 T cell receptor beta chains below, sequenced in a study of shared clonotypes between healthy human individuals. Generated by immunoSEQ multiplex PCR, the TCRdb table keeps only in-frame clones and is missing some. Here the sample spans fewer than 650,000 clones, roughly 79% being singletons. The source material was PBMCs. These receptors came from a woman between 35 and 50 years old in good health. Some clones in this sample may be carry-over from other donors' samples.

There are a few counts of this clone. The genes are TRBV4-1 and TRBJ2-7, with D maybe TRBD1 (5 bases). The length of the CDR3 is 15 residues. The V and J ends lost 1 base and 2 bases respectively, with 12 bases between them. Germline V gene sequence: CDR1 MGHRA, CDR2 YSYEKL. The CDR3, as DNA: TGCGCCAGCAGCCAAGGTCTGGCAGGGCCCTACGAGCAGTACTTC. Translating gives CASSQGLAGPYEQYF.

The CDR3 DNA reads as TGTGCCAGTACCCGGGACAGAGACTACTATGGCTACACCTTC. Protein product: CASTRDRDYYGYTF. This sequence joins TRBV19 and TRBJ1-2, with 7 bases fitting TRBD1. Losses at the gene ends were 7 bases for V and 3 bases for J; bases not matched to a gene: 8. In germline, CDR1 is LNHDA, CDR2 SQIVND (reference sequence). This CDR3 is built from 14 residues.

The chain is built from TRBV6-1 and TRBJ1-5; tentatively, D is TRBD1 (6 bases). The V end lost 6 bases, the J end lost 5 bases, and 14 bases lay between the germline ends. CDR3 length: 14 residues. Germline CDR1 MNHNS, CDR2 SASEGT. The CDR3 bases are TGTGCCAGCAGCCAAGTGGCAGGGGATCAGCCCCAGCATTTT. Its translation: CASSQVAGDQPQHF.

With regard to this clone: An end of the junction does not agree with germline; a read error may underlie this. Other DNA sequences in this specimen translate into the identical CDR3. The chain carries TRBV30 and TRBJ2-5, with D hard to call. The CDR3 covers 13 residues. CDR1 is GTSNPN and CDR2 is SVGIG in the germline V gene (reference sequence). CDR3 amino acids: CAWSVSLSETQYF. The CDR3 DNA reads TGCGCCTGGAGTGTATCCCTAAGTGAGACTCAGTACTTC.

The DNA of the CDR3 is TGTGCCAGCCGCAGCACCGACAGCTACGAGCAGTACTTC. This encodes CASRSTDSYEQYF. The V and J genes are TRBV7-9 and TRBJ2-7, with D maybe TRBD1 (5 bases). Germline CDR1 is SEHNR and CDR2 is FQNEAQ (reference sequence). The germline V and J ends were trimmed by 8 bases and 3 bases, with 14 bases remaining between them. The CDR3 is made up of 13 amino acids.

This chain uses TRBV7-3 with TRBJ2-6, with 7 bases that match TRBD1. The ends lost 5 bases at V and 4 bases at J; junction bases unmatched: 5. The germline V gene encodes CDR1 SGHTA and CDR2 FQGTGA. This CDR3 comprises 15 residues. The CDR3 region is CASSPQGTGANVLTF. CDR3 nucleotides: TGTGCCAGCAGCCCACAGGGGACCGGGGCCAACGTCCTGACTTTC.

This clone has only a few counts. The rearrangement joins TRBV6-1 to TRBJ2-3; the match to TRBD1 covers 9 bases. The CDR3 spans 13 residues. J was trimmed by 4 bases and V by 6 bases; bases with no gene match: 2. CDR1 MNHNS and CDR2 SASEGT come from the germline V gene. The CDR3 protein is CASRGQGSDTQYF. In DNA, the CDR3 is TGTGCCAGCAGGGGACAGGGCTCAGATACGCAGTATTTT.

V and J are TRBV7-9 and TRBJ2-1; D call uncertain. Germline CDR1 is SEHNR and CDR2 is FQNEAQ (reference sequence). V was trimmed by 3 bases and J by 1 base, leaving 7 bases between them. The CDR3 sequence is 14 residues long. The CDR3 DNA reads TGTGCCAGCAGCTTCCCCCCTTCCTACAATGAGCAGTTCTTC. This codes for CASSFPPSYNEQFF.

The J gene is TRBJ2-7, the V gene TRBV7-3; 11 nucleotides match TRBD2. V was pared by 8 bases and J by 7 bases, with 4 bases of the junction left unmatched. CDR3 length: 12 residues. Germline-derived CDR1 and CDR2 are SGHTA and FQGTGA. CDR3 sequence: CASGLAGGEQYF. CDR3 in DNA: TGTGCCAGCGGTCTAGCGGGAGGTGAGCAGTACTTC.

The chain employs TRBV5-1 and TRBJ2-1; 11 positions match TRBD2. Germline V gene sequence: CDR1 SGHRS, CDR2 YFSETQ. The CDR3 is 16 amino acids. The J segment lost 5 bases and the V segment lost 4 bases, leaving 8 bases of the junction unmatched. The CDR3 nucleotides are TGCGCCAGCAGCCCCCGAGGTAGCGGGAGGGACAATGAGCAGTTCTTC. Amino acids: CASSPRGSGRDNEQFF.

For this clone: A read error is the likely source, as a far larger clone sits one nucleotide away. The sample contains more than one DNA sequence encoding this CDR3. V is TRBV14 and J is TRBJ1-1; D uncertain. Trimming pared 1 base from V and 0 bases from J, leaving 3 bases between. This CDR3 contains 13 residues. Germline V gives CDR1 SGHDN, CDR2 FVKESK. The CDR3 is CASSQVVNTEAFF. The CDR3 DNA follows: TGTGCCAGCAGCCAAGTGGTGAACACTGAAGCTTTCTTT.

This chain connects TRBV6-1 to TRBJ2-7, with a weak D call TRBD2 (5 bases). The CDR3 is made up of 14 amino acids. V was pared by 2 bases and J by 3 bases, with 11 bases between. CDR1 MNHNS and CDR2 SASEGT come from the germline V gene. The CDR3 sequence: CASSERGNNYEQYF. The CDR3 nucleotides are TGTGCCAGCAGTGAACGGGGAAATAACTACGAGCAGTACTTC.

The chain couples TRBV9 to TRBJ2-2; TRBD2 is a possible D gene (6 bases). Deletions cut 5 bases from V and 4 bases from J, with 18 bases between. The CDR3 totals 16 residues. Germline V CDR1 and CDR2: SGDLS, YYNGEE. The CDR3 here is CASRDAGRVGTGELFF. The CDR3 region has the DNA TGTGCCAGCAGGGACGCGGGGAGAGTTGGCACCGGGGAGCTGTTTTTT.

The J gene is TRBJ2-4, the V gene TRBV7-9, with 7 bases aligning to TRBD1. CDR1 is SEHNR and CDR2 is FQNEAQ in the germline V gene (reference sequence). V lost 4 bases to trimming and J lost 8 bases; unmatched junction nucleotides: 8. This CDR3 has 14 amino acids. The DNA of the CDR3 is TGTGCCAGCAGCTCCGACAGGGCGTTGGACATTCAGTACTTC. Translated: CASSSDRALDIQYF.

The chain has TRBV4-3 and TRBJ1-3, with a weak D call TRBD1 (5 bases). The CDR3 runs 14 residues. Germline values: CDR1 LGHNA, CDR2 YSLEER. V was pared by 3 bases and J by 2 bases, with 8 bases between. The CDR3 region has the DNA TGCGCCAGCAGCCATCCAGGGCCTGGAAACACCATATATTTT. It yields the protein CASSHPGPGNTIYF.

This clone occurred a few times. This sequence joins TRBV27 and TRBJ2-7; unclear D gene. Germline V gene sequence: CDR1 MNHEY, CDR2 SMNVEV (reference sequence). Deletions cut 10 bases from V and 3 bases from J, with 19 bases between. The CDR3 covers 14 residues. The CDR3 here is CATSLRRMGYEQYF. CDR3 nucleotides: TGTGCCACCTCCCTTCGGCGTATGGGCTACGAGCAGTACTTC.

This chain links TRBV30 with TRBJ1-1; tentatively, D is TRBD1 (5 bases). With 0 bases removed from V and 7 bases from J, the gap between germline ends came to 15 bases. The CDR3 extends over 14 amino acids. Germline values: CDR1 GTSNPN, CDR2 SVGIG (reference sequence). In nucleotides, the CDR3 is TGTGCCTGGAGTGTAGGGGCAGACGGGCTTGAAGCTTTCTTT. Encoded protein: CAWSVGADGLEAFF.